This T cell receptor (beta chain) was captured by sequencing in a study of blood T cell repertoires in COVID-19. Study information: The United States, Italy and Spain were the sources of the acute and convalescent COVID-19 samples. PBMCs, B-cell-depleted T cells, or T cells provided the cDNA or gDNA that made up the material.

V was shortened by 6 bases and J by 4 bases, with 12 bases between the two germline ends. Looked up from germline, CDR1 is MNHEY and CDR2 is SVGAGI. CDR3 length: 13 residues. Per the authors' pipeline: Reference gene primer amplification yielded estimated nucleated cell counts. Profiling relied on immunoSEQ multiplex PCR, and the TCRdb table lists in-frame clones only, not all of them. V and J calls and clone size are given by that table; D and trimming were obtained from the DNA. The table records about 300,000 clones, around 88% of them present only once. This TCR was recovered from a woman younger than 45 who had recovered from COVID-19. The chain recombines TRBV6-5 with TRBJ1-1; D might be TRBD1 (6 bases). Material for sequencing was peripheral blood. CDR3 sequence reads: CASRNRVATEAFF. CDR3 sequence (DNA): TGTGCCAGCAGGAACAGGGTGGCCACTGAAGCTTTCTTT.